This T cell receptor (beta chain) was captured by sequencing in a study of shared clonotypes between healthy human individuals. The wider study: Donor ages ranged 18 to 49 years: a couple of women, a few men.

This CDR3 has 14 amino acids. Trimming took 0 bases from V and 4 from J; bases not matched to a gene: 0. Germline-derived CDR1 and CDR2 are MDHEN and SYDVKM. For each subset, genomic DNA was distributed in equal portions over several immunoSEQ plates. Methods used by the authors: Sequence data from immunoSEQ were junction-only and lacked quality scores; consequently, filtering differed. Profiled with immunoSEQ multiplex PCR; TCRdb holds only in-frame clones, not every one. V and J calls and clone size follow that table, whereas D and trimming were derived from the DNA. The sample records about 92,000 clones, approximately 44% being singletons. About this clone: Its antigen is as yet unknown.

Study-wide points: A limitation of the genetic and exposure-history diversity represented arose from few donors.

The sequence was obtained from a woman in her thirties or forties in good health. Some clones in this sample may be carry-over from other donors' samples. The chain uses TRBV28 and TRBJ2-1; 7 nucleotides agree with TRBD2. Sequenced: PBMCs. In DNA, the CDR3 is TGTGCCAGCAGTTTATGGGGGGGGTACAATGAGCAGTTCTTC. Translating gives CASSLWGGYNEQFF.